The rows below give T cell receptor beta chains drawn from one sample of a study of T cell repertoires in cytomegalovirus infection. TCRdb redid the calling of the reads with MiXCR, one entry per CDR3 protein. The sample has more than 140,000 distinct CDR3 sequences; about 6% are singletons. Sequencing input: PBMCs. Receptors were obtained from a human donor in good health (CMV status not recorded). Some clones in this sample may be carry-over from other donors' samples. Both conserved end residues are part of each CDR3. D genes are given only for firm matches. Size is omitted from some rows. Given values are once, few, many or a class for expanded clones.

D gene	clone size	V gene	J gene	CDR3 DNA	CDR3 protein
-	few	TRBV15	TRBJ2-3	TGTGCCACCAGCAGGGGGGGAGATGCAGATACGCAGTATTTT	CATSRGGDADTQYF
-	many	TRBV7-2	TRBJ1-2	TGTGCCAGCAGCCAGGCGGCACCGATAAACTATGGCTACACCTTC	CASSQAAPINYGYTF
-	many	TRBV20-1	TRBJ1-1	TGCAGTGCTAGAAAGAGCGATGGAGGGAACACTGAAGCTTTCTTT	CSARKSDGGNTEAFF
TRBD1	many	TRBV7-2	TRBJ1-1	TGTGCCAGCAGCTTAGTAGTGGGGACAGGGATGCACACTGAAGCTTTCTTT	CASSLVVGTGMHTEAFF
-	many	TRBV7-2	TRBJ2-2	TGTGCCAGCAGCTTAGAACAACTAGTGGGGGGCTTGGGGGAGCTGTTTTTT	CASSLEQLVGGLGELFF
-	-	TRBV9	TRBJ2-7	TGTGCCAGCAGCGTAGTTGGGAAGGCGGCTTCTGGCTACGAGCAGTACTTC	CASSVVGKAASGYEQYF
-	many	TRBV7-2	TRBJ1-3	TGTGCCAGCAGCCCCCCTGGGTTGGGGGCTGGAAACACCATATATTTT	CASSPPGLGAGNTIYF
-	many	TRBV20-1	TRBJ2-2	TGCAGTGCTAGCAGACAGGACAACACCGGGGAGCTGTTTTTT	CSASRQDNTGELFF
-	few	TRBV29-1	TRBJ1-1	TGCAGCGTCGGAGAGGGCCACACTGAAGCTTTCTTT	CSVGEGHTEAFF
-	many	TRBV2	TRBJ2-1	TGTGCCAGCAGTCCACCACTGGATCTACAGTTCTTC	CASSPPLDLQFF
-	many	TRBV7-2	TRBJ1-2	TGTGCCAGCAGCTTAACAGGCTATGGCTACACCTTC	CASSLTGYGYTF
-	many	TRBV28	TRBJ1-3	TGTGCCAGCAGTTTGGTCAGAAGAAACACCATATATTTT	CASSLVRRNTIYF
-	few	TRBV3-1	TRBJ1-6	TGTGCCAGCAGCCACGGGACGGGGAGCTCCGCAAATTCACCCCTCCACTTT	CASSHGTGSSANSPLHF
TRBD2	many	TRBV6-4	TRBJ2-3	TGTGCCAGCAGTGAGACTAGCGGGGGGGCGGAAGATACGCAGTATTTT	CASSETSGGAEDTQYF
-	many	TRBV10-3	TRBJ1-2	TGTGCCGTTGCAGGGAACTGGGCTAACTATGGCTACACCTTC	CAVAGNWANYGYTF